This T cell receptor beta chain was captured by sequencing in a study of molecular identifiers for immune sequencing clone quantification. TCRdb re-called the PCR reads through MiXCR, storing one row per CDR3 protein. This sample has about 630,000 distinct CDR3 sequences; 25% occur once, and the top ten carry 0.6% to 0.9%. Germline assignment: CDR1 DFQATT and CDR2 SNEGSKA (reference sequence). The CDR3 sequence is 12 residues long. This clonotype was seen just once. This may come from a read error, since a much larger clone is one base off. Sequenced: naive CD8+ T cells from blood, with Jurkat cell RNA spiked in. Documented subset: FACS-sorted CD8+CD4-CCR7+CD45RA+ naive T cells. The chain has TRBV20-1 and TRBJ1-5, with D tentatively TRBD1 (5 bases). This clonotype originated in a human donor in good health. Some libraries in this study had Jurkat cell RNA spiked in. The CDR3 DNA reads as TGCAGTGCCCGGACGGACAATCACCCCCAGCATTTT. Protein: CSARTDNHPQHF.